Listed here are 3 T cell receptor beta chains from one sample, sequenced in a study of prognosis after radiotherapy for stage I lung cancer. From genomic DNA, two-round multiplex PCR was used to amplify TCR beta CDR3. The use of primers specific to each TRBV and TRBJ gene characterized first-round PCR. TCRdb redid the calling of the multiplex PCR reads with MiXCR, one entry per CDR3 protein. This table holds around 19,000 distinct CDR3 sequences, 40% to 55% found once. Sequences were derived from PBMCs, sampled before or after stereotactic body radiation therapy (not recorded which). Source of these receptors: a donor aged 50 or older with non-small cell lung cancer.

V usage is TRBV27 and J usage is TRBJ2-5; the D gene is possibly TRBD2 (5 bases). Germline values: CDR1 MNHEY, CDR2 SMNVEV (reference sequence). The CDR3 length is 12 residues. Deletions cut 9 bases from V and 5 bases from J, with 13 bases between. DNA for the CDR3: TGTGCCAGAAGTCTAGAGCGGGAGACCCAGTACTTC. Translating gives CARSLERETQYF.

This clonotype was seen ten or more times. This chain uses TRBV5-6 with TRBJ2-7; perhaps D is TRBD1 or TRBD2 (5 bases each). CDR1 is SGHDT, CDR2 YYEEEE, per germline. Trimming took off 2 bases at V and 6 bases at J, with 21 bases between the two ends. The CDR3 is made up of 16 amino acids. CDR3 loop: CASSFDRYGASAEQYF. The CDR3 DNA sequence: TGTGCCAGCAGCTTTGATAGGTACGGGGCTTCGGCCGAGCAGTACTTC.

This chain joins TRBV28 and TRBJ1-1, with 8 bases matching TRBD1. V was clipped by 5 bases and J by 8 bases; unmatched bases: 4. Germline CDR1 is MDHEN and CDR2 is SYDVKM. The CDR3 is 12 amino acids. The CDR3 region is CASSLGQGEAFF. CDR3 coding DNA: TGTGCCAGCAGTCTCGGACAGGGAGAAGCTTTCTTT.